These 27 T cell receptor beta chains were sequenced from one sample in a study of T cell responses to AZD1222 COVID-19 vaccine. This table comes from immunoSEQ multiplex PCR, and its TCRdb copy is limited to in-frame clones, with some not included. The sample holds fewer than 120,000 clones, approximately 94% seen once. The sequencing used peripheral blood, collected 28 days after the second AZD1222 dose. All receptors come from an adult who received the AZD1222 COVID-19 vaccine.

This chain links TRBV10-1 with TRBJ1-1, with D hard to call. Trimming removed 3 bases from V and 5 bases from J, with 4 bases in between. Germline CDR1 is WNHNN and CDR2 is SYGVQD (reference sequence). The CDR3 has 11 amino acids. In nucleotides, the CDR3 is TGCGCCAGCAGTGATGGAACTGAAGCTTTCTTT. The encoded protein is CASSDGTEAFF.

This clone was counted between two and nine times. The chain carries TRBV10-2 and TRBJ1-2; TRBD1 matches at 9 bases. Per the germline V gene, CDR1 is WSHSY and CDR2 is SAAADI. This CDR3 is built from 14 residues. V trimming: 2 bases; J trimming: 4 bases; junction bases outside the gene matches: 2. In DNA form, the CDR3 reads TGCGCCAGCAGTGAGGTGGGACAGGGCTATGGCTACACCTTC. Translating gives CASSEVGQGYGYTF.

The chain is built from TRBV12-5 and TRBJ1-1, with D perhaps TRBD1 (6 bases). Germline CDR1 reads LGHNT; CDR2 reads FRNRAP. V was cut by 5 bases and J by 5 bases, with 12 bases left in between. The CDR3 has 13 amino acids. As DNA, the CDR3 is TGTGCTAGTGGTCAACAGGGCGGAACTGAAGCTTTCTTT. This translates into CASGQQGGTEAFF. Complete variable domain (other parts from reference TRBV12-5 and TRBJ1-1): DARVTQTPRHKVTEMGQEVTMRCQPILGHNTVFWYRQTMMQGLELLAYFRNRAPLDDSGMPKDRFSAEMPDATLATLKIQPSEPRDSAVYFCASGQQGGTEAFFGQGTRLTVV.

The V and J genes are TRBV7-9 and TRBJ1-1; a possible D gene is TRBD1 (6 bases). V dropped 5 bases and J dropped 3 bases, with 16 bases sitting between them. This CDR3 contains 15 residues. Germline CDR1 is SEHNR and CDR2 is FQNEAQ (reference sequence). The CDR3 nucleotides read TGTGCCAGCAGCGAGGGGACACCCGGCCACACTGAAGCTTTCTTT. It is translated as CASSEGTPGHTEAFF.

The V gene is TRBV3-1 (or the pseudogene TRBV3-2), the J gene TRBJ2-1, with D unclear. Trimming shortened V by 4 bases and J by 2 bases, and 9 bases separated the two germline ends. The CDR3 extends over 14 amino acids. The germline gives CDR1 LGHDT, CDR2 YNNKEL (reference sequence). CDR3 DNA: TGTGCCAGCAGCCTAGCAGGACCCTACAATGAGCAGTTCTTC. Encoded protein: CASSLAGPYNEQFF.

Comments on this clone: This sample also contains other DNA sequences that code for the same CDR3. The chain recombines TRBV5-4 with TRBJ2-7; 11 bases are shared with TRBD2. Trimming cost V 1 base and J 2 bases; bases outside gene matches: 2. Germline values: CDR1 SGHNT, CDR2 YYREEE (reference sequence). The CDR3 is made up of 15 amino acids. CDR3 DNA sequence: TGTGCCAGCAGCTTGCCGACTAGCGGGACCTACGAGCAGTACTTC. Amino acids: CASSLPTSGTYEQYF.

CDR3 nucleotide sequence: TGCAGTGCTAGTTTGGATTCTGGAAACACCATATATTTT. It codes for CSASLDSGNTIYF. The genes are TRBV20-1 and TRBJ1-3; no reliable D call. Germline CDR1 reads DFQATT; CDR2 reads SNEGSKA (reference sequence). V was trimmed by 3 bases and J by 1 base, leaving 7 bases between them. The CDR3 is made up of 13 amino acids.

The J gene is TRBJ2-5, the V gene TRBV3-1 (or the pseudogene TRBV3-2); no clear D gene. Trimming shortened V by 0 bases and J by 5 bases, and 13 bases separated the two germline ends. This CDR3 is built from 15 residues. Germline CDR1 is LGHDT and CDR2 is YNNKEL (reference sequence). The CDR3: CASSQELITRETQYF. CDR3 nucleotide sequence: TGTGCCAGCAGCCAAGAGTTAATCACTCGGGAGACCCAGTACTTC.

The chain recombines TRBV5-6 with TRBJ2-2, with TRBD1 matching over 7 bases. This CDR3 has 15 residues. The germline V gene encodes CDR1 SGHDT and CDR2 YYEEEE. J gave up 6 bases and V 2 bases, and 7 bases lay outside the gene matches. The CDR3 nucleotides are TGTGCCAGCAGCTTCTCCCCGGACAGGCCCGGGGAGCTGTTTTTT. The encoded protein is CASSFSPDRPGELFF.

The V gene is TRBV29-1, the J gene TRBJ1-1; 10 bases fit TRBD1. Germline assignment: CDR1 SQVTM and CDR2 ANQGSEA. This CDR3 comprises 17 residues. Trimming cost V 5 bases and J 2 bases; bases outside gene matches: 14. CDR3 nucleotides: TGCAGCGTTCCCTTGACTGGGACAGGGGAAGGAAACACTGAAGCTTTCTTT. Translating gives CSVPLTGTGEGNTEAFF.

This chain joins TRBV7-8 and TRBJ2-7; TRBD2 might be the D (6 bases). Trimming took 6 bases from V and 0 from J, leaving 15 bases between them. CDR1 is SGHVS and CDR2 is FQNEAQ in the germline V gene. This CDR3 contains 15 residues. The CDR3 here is CASRLQTGLSYEQYF. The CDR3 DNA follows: TGTGCCAGCAGGCTACAAACGGGACTCTCCTACGAGCAGTACTTC.

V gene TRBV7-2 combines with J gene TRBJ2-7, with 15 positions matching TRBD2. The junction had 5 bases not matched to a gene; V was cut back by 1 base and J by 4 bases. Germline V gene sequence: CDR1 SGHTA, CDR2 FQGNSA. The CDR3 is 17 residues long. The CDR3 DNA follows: TGTGCCAGCAGCTTAGGTGGACTAGCGGGAGGGGTATACGAGCAGTACTTC. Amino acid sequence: CASSLGGLAGGVYEQYF.

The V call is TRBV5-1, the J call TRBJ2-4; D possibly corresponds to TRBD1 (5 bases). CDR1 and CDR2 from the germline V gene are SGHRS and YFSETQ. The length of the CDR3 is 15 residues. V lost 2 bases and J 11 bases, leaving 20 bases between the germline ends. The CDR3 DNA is TGCGCCAGCAGCTTAGACAGCGCCTACGTGGGGTTTCAGTACTTC. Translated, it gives CASSLDSAYVGFQYF.

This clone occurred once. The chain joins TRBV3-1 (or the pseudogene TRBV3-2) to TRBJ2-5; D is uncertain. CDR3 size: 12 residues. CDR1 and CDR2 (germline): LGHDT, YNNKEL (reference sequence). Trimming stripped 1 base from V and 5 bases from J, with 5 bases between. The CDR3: CASSQGTETQYF. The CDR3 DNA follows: TGTGCCAGCAGCCAAGGGACGGAGACCCAGTACTTC.

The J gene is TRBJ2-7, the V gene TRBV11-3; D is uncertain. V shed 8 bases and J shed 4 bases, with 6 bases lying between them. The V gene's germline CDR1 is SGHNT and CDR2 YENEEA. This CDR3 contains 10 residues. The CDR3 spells CASLWYEQYF. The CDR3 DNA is TGTGCCAGCCTGTGGTACGAGCAGTACTTC.

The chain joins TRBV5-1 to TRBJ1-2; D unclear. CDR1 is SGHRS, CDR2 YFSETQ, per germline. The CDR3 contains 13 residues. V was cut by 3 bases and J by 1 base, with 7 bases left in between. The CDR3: CASSYGNNYGYTF. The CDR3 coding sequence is TGCGCCAGCAGCTACGGGAATAACTATGGCTACACCTTC.

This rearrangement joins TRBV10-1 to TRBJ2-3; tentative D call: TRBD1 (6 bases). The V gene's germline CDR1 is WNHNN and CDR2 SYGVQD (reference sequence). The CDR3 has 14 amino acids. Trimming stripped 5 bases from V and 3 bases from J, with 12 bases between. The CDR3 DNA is TGCGCCAGCAGTTTCGGGACACGGACAGATACGCAGTATTTT. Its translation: CASSFGTRTDTQYF.

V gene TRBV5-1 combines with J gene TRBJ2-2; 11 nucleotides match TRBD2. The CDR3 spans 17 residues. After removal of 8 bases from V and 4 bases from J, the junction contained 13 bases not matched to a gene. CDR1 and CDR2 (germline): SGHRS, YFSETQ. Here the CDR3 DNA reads TGCGCCAGTTTTCCCCAGCTAGCGGGAGGTATCACCGGGGAGCTGTTTTTT. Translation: CASFPQLAGGITGELFF.

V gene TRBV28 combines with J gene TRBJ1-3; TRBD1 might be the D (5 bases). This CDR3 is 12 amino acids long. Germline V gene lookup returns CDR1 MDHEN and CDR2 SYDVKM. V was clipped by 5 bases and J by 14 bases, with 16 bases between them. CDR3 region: CASSPYGTPLYF. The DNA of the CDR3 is TGTGCCAGCAGTCCTTACGGGACTCCTTTATATTTT.

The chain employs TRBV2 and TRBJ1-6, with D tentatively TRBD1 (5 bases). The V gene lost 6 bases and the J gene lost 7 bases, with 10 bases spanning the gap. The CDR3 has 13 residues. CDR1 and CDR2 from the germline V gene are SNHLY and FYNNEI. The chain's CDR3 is CASRGDPNSPLHF. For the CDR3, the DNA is TGTGCCAGCAGAGGGGACCCCAATTCACCCCTCCACTTT.

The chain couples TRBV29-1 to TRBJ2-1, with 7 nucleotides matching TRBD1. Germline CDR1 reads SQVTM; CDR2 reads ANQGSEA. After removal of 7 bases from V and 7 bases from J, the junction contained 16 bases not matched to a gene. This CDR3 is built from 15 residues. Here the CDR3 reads CSADPTGRIGNEQFF. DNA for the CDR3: TGCAGCGCCGACCCGACAGGGAGAATCGGTAATGAGCAGTTCTTC.

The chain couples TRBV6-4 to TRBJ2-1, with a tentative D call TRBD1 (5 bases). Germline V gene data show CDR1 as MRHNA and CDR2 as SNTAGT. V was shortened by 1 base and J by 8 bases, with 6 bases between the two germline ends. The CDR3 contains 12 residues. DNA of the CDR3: TGTGCCAGCAGTGACTGGGGCGATGAGCAGTTCTTC. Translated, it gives CASSDWGDEQFF.

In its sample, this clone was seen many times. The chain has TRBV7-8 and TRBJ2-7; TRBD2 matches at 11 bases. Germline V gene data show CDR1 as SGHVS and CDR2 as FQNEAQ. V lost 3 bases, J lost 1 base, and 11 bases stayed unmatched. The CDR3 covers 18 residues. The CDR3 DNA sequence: TGTGCCAGCAGCTTCCATCCCCCTTCTAGCGGGAGGTCCTACGAGCAGTACTTC. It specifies CASSFHPPSSGRSYEQYF.

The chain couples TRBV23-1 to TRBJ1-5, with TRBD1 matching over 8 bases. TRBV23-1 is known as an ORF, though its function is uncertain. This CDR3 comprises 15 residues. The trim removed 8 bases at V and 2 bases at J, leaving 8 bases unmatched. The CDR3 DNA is TGCGCCAGCGGACAGGGATTTATGGGCAATCAGCCCCAGCATTTT. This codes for CASGQGFMGNQPQHF.

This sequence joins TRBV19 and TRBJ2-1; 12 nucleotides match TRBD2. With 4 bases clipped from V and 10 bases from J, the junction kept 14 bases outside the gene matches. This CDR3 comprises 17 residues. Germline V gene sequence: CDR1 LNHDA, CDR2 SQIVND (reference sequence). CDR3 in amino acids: CASSTTKLAGGRREQFF. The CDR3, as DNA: TGTGCCAGTAGTACGACTAAACTAGCGGGAGGCCGGAGAGAGCAGTTCTTC.

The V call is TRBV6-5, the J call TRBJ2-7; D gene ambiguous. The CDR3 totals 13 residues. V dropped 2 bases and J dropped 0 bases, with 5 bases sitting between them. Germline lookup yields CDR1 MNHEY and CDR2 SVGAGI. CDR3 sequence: CASSYPASYEQYF. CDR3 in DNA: TGTGCCAGCAGTTACCCCGCCTCCTACGAGCAGTACTTC.

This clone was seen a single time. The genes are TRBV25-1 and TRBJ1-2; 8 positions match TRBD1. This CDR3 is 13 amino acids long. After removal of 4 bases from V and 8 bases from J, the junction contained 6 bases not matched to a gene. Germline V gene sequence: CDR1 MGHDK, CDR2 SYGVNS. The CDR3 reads CASSATGGGGYTF. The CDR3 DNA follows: TGTGCCAGCAGTGCAACAGGGGGAGGCGGCTACACCTTC.